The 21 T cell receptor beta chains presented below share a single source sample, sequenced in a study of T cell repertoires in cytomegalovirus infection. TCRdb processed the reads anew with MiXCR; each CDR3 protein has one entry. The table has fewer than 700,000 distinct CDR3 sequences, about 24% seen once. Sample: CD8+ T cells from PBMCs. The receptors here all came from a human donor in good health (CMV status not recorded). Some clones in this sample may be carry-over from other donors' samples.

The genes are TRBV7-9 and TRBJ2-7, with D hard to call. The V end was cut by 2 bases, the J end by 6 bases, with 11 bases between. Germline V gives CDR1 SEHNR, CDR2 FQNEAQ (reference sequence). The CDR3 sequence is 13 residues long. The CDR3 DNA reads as TGTGCCAGCAGCTTATTTGTAAGTTCCGAGCAGTACTTC. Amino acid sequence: CASSLFVSSEQYF.

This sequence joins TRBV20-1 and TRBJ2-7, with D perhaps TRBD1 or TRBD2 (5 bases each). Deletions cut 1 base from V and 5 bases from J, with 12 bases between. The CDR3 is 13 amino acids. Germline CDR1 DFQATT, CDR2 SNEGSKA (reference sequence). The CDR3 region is CSARVWGTHEQYV. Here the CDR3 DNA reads TGCAGTGCTAGAGTATGGGGGACCCACGAGCAGTACGTC.

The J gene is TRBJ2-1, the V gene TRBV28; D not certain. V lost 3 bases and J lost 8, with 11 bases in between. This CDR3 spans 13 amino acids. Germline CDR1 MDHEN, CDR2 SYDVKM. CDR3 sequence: CASSLGGWDEQFF. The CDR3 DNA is TGTGCCAGCAGTTTGGGCGGTTGGGATGAGCAGTTCTTC. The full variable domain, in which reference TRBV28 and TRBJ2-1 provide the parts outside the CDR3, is DVKVTQSSRYLVKRTGEKVFLECVQDMDHENMFWYRQDPGLGLRLIYFSYDVKMKEKGDIPEGYSVSREKKERFSLILESASTNQTSMYLCASSLGGWDEQFFGPGTRLTVL.

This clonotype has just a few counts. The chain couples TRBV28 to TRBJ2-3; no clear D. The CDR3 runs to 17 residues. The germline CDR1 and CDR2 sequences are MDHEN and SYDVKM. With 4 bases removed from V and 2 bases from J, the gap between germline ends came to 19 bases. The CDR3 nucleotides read TGTGCCAGCAGTTCATCTTGGCCAGGCTCTTACACAGATACGCAGTATTTT. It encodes CASSSSWPGSYTDTQYF.

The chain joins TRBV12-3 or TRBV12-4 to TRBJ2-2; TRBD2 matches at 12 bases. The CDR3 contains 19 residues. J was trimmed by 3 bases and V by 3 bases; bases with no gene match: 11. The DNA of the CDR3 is TGTGCCAGCAGTTTGGAAGCTAGCGGGGGGGCCCTTGACACCGGGGAGCTGTTTTTT. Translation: CASSLEASGGALDTGELFF.

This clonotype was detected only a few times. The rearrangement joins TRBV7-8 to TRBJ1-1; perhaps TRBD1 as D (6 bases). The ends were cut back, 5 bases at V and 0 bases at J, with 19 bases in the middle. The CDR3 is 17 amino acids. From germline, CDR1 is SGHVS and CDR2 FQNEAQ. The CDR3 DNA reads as TGTGCCAGCAGCGTTCTCGGGGACACTTACTTGAACACTGAAGCTTTCTTT. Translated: CASSVLGDTYLNTEAFF.

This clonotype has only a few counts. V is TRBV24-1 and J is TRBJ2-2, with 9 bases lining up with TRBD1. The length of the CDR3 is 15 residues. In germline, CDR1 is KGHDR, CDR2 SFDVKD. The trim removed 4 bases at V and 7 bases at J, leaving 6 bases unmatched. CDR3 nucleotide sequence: TGTGCCACCAGTGACCCAGGGACAGGGAACGGGGAGCTGTTTTTT. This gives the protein CATSDPGTGNGELFF.

The CDR3 nucleotides read TGTGCCAGCAGTGACTTCCTGTACAATGAGCAGTTCTTC. The encoded protein is CASSDFLYNEQFF. This sequence joins TRBV6-4 and TRBJ2-1; D gene unclear. Germline V gene lookup returns CDR1 MRHNA and CDR2 SNTAGT. V dropped 1 base and J dropped 4 bases, with 5 bases sitting between them. The CDR3 has 13 residues.

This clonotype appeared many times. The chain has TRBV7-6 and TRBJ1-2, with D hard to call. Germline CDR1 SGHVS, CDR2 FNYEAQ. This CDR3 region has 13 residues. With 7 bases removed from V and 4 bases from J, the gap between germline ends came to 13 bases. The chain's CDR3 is CASTPEPGYGYTF. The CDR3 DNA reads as TGTGCCAGCACCCCGGAGCCAGGCTATGGCTACACCTTC.

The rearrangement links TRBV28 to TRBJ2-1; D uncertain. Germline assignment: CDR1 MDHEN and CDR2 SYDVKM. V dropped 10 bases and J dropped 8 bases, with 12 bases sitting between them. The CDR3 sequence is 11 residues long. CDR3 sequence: CANTQAYEQFF. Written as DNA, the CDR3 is TGTGCCAACACCCAAGCCTATGAGCAGTTCTTC. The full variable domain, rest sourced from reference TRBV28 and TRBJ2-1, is DVKVTQSSRYLVKRTGEKVFLECVQDMDHENMFWYRQDPGLGLRLIYFSYDVKMKEKGDIPEGYSVSREKKERFSLILESASTNQTSMYLCANTQAYEQFFGPGTRLTVL.

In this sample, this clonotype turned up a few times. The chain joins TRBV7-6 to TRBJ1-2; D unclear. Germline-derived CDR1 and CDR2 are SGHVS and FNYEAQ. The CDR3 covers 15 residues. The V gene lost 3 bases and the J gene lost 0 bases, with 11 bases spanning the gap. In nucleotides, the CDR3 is TGTGCCAGCAGCTTCTTGATCCTCTCTAACTATGGCTACACCTTC. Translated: CASSFLILSNYGYTF.

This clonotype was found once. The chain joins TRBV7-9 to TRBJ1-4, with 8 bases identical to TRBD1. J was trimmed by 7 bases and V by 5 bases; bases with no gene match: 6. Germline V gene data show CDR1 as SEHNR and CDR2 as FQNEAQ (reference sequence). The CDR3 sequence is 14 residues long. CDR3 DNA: TGTGCCAGCAGCCGGCTCGGACAGGGTGAAAAACTGTTTTTT. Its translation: CASSRLGQGEKLFF.

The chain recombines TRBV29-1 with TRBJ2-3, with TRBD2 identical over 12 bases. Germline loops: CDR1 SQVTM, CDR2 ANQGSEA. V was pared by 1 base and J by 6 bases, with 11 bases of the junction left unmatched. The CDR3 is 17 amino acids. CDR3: CSVEAMLAGGRGDTQYF. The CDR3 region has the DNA TGCAGCGTTGAAGCCATGCTAGCGGGGGGGCGCGGGGATACGCAGTATTTT.

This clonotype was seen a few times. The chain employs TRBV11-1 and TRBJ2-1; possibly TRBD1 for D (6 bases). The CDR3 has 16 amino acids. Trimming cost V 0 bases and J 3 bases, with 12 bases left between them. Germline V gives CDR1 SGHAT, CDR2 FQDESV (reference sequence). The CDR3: CASSLAGASLYNEQFF. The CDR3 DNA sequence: TGTGCCAGCAGCTTAGCGGGGGCCAGCCTCTACAATGAGCAGTTCTTC.

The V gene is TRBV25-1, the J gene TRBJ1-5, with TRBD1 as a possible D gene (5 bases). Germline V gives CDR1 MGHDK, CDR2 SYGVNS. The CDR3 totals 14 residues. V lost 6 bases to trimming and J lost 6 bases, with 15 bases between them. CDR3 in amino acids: CASRTGRGRQPQHF. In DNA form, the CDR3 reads TGTGCCAGCAGGACCGGGAGGGGACGTCAGCCCCAGCATTTT.

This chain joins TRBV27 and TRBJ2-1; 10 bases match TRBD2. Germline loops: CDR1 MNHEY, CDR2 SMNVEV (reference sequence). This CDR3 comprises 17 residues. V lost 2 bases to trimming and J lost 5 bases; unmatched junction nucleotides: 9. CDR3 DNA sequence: TGTGCCAGCAGTTTAACAGGGAGCGGGGGGGCGAACAATGAGCAGTTCTTC. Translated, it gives CASSLTGSGGANNEQFF.

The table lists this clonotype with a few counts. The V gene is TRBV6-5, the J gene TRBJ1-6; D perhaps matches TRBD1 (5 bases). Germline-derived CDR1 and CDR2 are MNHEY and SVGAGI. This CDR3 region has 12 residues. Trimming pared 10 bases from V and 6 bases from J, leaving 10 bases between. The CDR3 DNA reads TGTGCCACCCGGGACCTTAATTCACCCCTCCACTTT. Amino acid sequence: CATRDLNSPLHF.

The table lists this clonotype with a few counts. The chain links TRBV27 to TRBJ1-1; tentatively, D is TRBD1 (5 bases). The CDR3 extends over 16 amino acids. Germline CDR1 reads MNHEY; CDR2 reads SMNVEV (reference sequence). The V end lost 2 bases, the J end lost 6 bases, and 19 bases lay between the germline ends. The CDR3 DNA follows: TGTGCCAGCAGTTTAAACGGGAGACCAGGGAGCGCTGAAGCTTTCTTT. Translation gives CASSLNGRPGSAEAFF.

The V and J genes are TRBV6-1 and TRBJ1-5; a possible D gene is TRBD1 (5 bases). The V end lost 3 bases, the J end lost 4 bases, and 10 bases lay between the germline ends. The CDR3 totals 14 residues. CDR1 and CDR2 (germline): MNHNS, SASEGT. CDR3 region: CASSDGGRNQPQHF. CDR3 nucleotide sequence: TGTGCCAGCAGTGATGGGGGAAGGAATCAGCCCCAGCATTTT.

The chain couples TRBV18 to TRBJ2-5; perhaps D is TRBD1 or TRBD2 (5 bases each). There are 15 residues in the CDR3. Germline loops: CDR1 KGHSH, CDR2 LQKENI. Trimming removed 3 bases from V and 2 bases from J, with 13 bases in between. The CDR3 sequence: CASSPTMGRQETQYF. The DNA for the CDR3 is TGTGCCAGCTCACCGACTATGGGACGGCAAGAGACCCAGTACTTC.

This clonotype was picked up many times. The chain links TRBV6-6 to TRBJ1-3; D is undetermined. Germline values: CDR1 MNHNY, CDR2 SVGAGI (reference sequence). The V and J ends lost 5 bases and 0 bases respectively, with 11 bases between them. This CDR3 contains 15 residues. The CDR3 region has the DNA TGTGCCAGCAGTGGACTCGGCCCCTCTGGAAACACCATATATTTT. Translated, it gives CASSGLGPSGNTIYF.